These T cell receptor beta chains were read from a single sample in a study of CD8+ T cells in alopecia areata. TCRdb keeps only in-frame clones here, not all; method: immunoSEQ multiplex PCR. The repertoire holds more than 95,000 clones, about 59% seen once, with around 6% in the top ten. The starting material was CD4+ T cells sorted from blood, obtained at week 4, from a patient treated with tofacitinib. The source of these receptors is a human donor with alopecia areata. The CDR3 runs from the conserved cysteine through the conserved F or W. The order of the fields is CDR3 length, V gene, J gene, CDR3 protein.

len: 12; v_gene: TRBV7-2; j_gene: TRBJ2-3; CDR3aa: CASSSWSDTQYF
len: 13; v_gene: TRBV25-1; j_gene: TRBJ2-7; CDR3aa: CASSEWTSHEQYF
len: 13; v_gene: TRBV7-2; j_gene: TRBJ2-1; CDR3aa: CASSPGPGDEQFF
len: 14; v_gene: TRBV28; j_gene: TRBJ1-2; CDR3aa: CASSPLDRGSGYTF
len: 14; v_gene: TRBV7-8; j_gene: TRBJ2-3; CDR3aa: CASSPSGAADTQYF
len: 13; v_gene: TRBV27; j_gene: TRBJ2-1; CDR3aa: CASSGTGAGEQFF
len: 12; v_gene: TRBV4-3; j_gene: TRBJ1-5; CDR3aa: CASSQETGPQHF
len: 17; v_gene: TRBV4-3; j_gene: TRBJ2-4; CDR3aa: CASSHSRSGGGKNIQYF
len: 13; v_gene: TRBV6-6; j_gene: TRBJ2-1; CDR3aa: CASKDPGHNEQFF
len: 14; v_gene: TRBV2; j_gene: TRBJ2-1; CDR3aa: CASGTRQDYNEQFF
len: 14; v_gene: TRBV7-2; j_gene: TRBJ1-6; CDR3aa: CASSRRINNSPLHF
len: 19; v_gene: TRBV12-5; j_gene: TRBJ2-1; CDR3aa: CASGPGTSGGADGANEQFF
len: 11; v_gene: TRBV2; j_gene: TRBJ1-4; CDR3aa: CASSDLEKLFF
len: 15; v_gene: TRBV5-1; j_gene: TRBJ2-1; CDR3aa: CASRLSGGIYNEQFF
len: 14; v_gene: TRBV25-1; j_gene: TRBJ1-5; CDR3aa: CASSEWAGNQPQHF
len: 15; v_gene: TRBV7-9; j_gene: TRBJ1-2; CDR3aa: CASSVSGGSNYGYTF
len: 16; v_gene: TRBV2; j_gene: TRBJ2-3; CDR3aa: CASSPLAGGGTDTQYF
len: 15; v_gene: TRBV29-1; j_gene: TRBJ1-3; CDR3aa: CSAGTGSDSGNTIYF
len: 12; v_gene: TRBV25-1; j_gene: TRBJ1-2; CDR3aa: CASSKQDSSYTF
len: 13; v_gene: TRBV30; j_gene: TRBJ2-5; CDR3aa: CACHKGPEETQYF
len: 14; v_gene: TRBV9; j_gene: NA; CDR3aa: CASSERSQGYEQYF
len: 11; v_gene: TRBV6-6; j_gene: TRBJ1-2; CDR3aa: CASSQNYGYTF
len: 14; v_gene: TRBV9; j_gene: TRBJ1-1; CDR3aa: CASSVATTGAEAFF
len: 16; v_gene: TRBV5-1; j_gene: TRBJ2-3; CDR3aa: CASSLGGQPITDTQYF
len: 13; v_gene: TRBV10-3; j_gene: TRBJ2-2; CDR3aa: CAISDANTGELFF
len: 16; v_gene: TRBV2; j_gene: TRBJ2-6; CDR3aa: CASLRDGNSGANVLTF
len: 13; v_gene: TRBV18; j_gene: TRBJ2-5; CDR3aa: CASSLQGRETQYF
len: 12; v_gene: TRBV29-1; j_gene: TRBJ1-1; CDR3aa: CSGTGSDTEAFF
len: 14; v_gene: TRBV11-2; j_gene: TRBJ1-2; CDR3aa: CASSLVPGTYGYTF
len: 12; v_gene: TRBV29-1; j_gene: TRBJ2-7; CDR3aa: CSVHGTAREQYF
len: 17; v_gene: TRBV27; j_gene: TRBJ2-7; CDR3aa: CASSLRGTGQHSYEQYF
len: 14; v_gene: TRBV11-1; j_gene: TRBJ2-2; CDR3aa: CASSPWGTTGELFF
len: 14; v_gene: TRBV7-9; j_gene: TRBJ1-2; CDR3aa: CASSYGGQGYGYTF
len: 15; v_gene: TRBV7-9; j_gene: TRBJ2-7; CDR3aa: CASSPQRDRGHEQYF
len: 15; v_gene: TRBV5-1; j_gene: TRBJ2-3; CDR3aa: CASSVGPGGTDTQYF
len: 14; v_gene: TRBV15; j_gene: TRBJ1-5; CDR3aa: CATSRPGGNQPQHF
len: 15; v_gene: TRBV18; j_gene: TRBJ2-5; CDR3aa: CASSPPSGHQETQYF
len: 15; v_gene: TRBV2; j_gene: TRBJ2-7; CDR3aa: CASSDLDRLLGEQYF